Sequencing of this T cell receptor beta chain was carried out in a study of T-cell reconstitution after alpha-beta-depleted transplantation in children. Unique molecular identifiers tagged the TCRbeta library. TCRdb passed the PCR reads through MiXCR, listing each CDR3 protein once. The data contain almost 600,000 distinct CDR3 sequences, 25% to 30% of them singletons. This clonotype was recorded once. V lost 0 bases to trimming and J lost 6 bases, with 12 bases between them. Germline lookup yields CDR1 LGHDT and CDR2 YNNKEL (reference sequence). CDR3 length equals 15 residues. The specimen was PBMCs, collected before TCRalphabeta/CD19-depleted stem cell transplant. The chain joins TRBV3-1 to TRBJ2-1; TRBD2 might be the D (7 bases). The TCR comes from a boy under two years old with Wiskott-Aldrich syndrome, due to receive a stem cell transplant. The CDR3 is CASSQDRGGVNEQFF. In DNA form, the CDR3 reads TGTGCCAGCAGCCAAGATCGAGGGGGGGTCAATGAGCAGTTCTTC.